These 20 T cell receptor beta chains came from one sample sequenced in a study of CD8+ T cells in alopecia areata. Described treatment: oral pan-JAK inhibitor, 5-10 mg twice daily. TCR sequencing used cDNA made by reverse transcription of extracted RNA. The method was immunoSEQ multiplex PCR; TCRdb's version includes in-frame clones alone and lacks a portion of them. The sample gives about 290,000 clones, 58% of which show up once; more than 1.5% is in the top ten. This material consisted of CD4+ T cells sorted from blood, taken at week 24, from a patient treated with tofacitinib. These TCRs come from a human donor with alopecia areata.

The chain employs TRBV28 and TRBJ1-4; the D is unclear. This CDR3 has 15 residues. Germline V CDR1 and CDR2: MDHEN, SYDVKM. V was pared by 2 bases and J by 6 bases, with 13 bases between. The CDR3 coding sequence is TGTGCCAGCAGTTTAGGCCGGGGAGGAGATGAAAAACTGTTTTTT. As protein: CASSLGRGGDEKLFF.

This chain links TRBV28 with TRBJ2-6, with D uncertain. Trimming pared 3 bases from V and 0 bases from J, leaving 12 bases between. The CDR3 contains 17 residues. Germline V gene data show CDR1 as MDHEN and CDR2 as SYDVKM. The CDR3 spells CASSFAQLSSGANVLTF. DNA for the CDR3: TGTGCCAGCAGTTTCGCCCAGCTGAGCTCTGGGGCCAACGTCCTGACTTTC.

This chain's CDR3 is CATSQLGQGALQAYEQYF. Written as DNA, the CDR3 is TGTGCCACCAGCCAGCTGGGACAGGGGGCTCTACAAGCCTACGAGCAGTACTTC. This chain joins TRBV15 and TRBJ2-7; TRBD1 matches 12 bases. The germline V gene encodes CDR1 LNHNV and CDR2 YYDKDF (reference sequence). V gave up 5 bases and J gave up 2 bases; unmatched junction bases: 13. There are 18 residues in the CDR3.

CDR3 region: CASSSRQGHSYEQYF. The CDR3, as DNA: TGCGCCAGCAGCTCAAGACAGGGGCACTCCTACGAGCAGTACTTC. The chain recombines TRBV5-1 with TRBJ2-7, with TRBD1 matching 8 bases. V trimming: 3 bases; J trimming: 0 bases; junction bases outside the gene matches: 5. The CDR3 totals 15 residues. CDR1 and CDR2 from the germline V gene are SGHRS and YFSETQ.

The V gene is TRBV11-1, the J gene TRBJ2-7; either TRBD1 or TRBD2 may fit D (5 bases each). V lost 1 base and J 4 bases, leaving 8 bases between the germline ends. The CDR3 is 13 amino acids. From germline, CDR1 is SGHAT and CDR2 FQDESV (reference sequence). The CDR3 loop reads CASSLGREYEQYF. CDR3 bases: TGTGCCAGCAGCTTAGGCAGGGAGTACGAGCAGTACTTC.

The gene calls are TRBV7-9 and TRBJ1-1; D not resolved. This CDR3 spans 13 amino acids. V dropped 0 bases and J dropped 8 bases, with 10 bases sitting between them. Per germline, CDR1 SEHNR and CDR2 FQNEAQ (reference sequence). CDR3: CASSLASQTEAFF. DNA for the CDR3: TGTGCCAGCAGCTTAGCGAGCCAGACAGAAGCTTTCTTT.

V gene TRBV2 combines with J gene TRBJ2-6; no definite D call. Trimming removed 0 bases from V and 4 bases from J, with 10 bases in between. Looked up from germline, CDR1 is SNHLY and CDR2 is FYNNEI. This CDR3 has 16 amino acids. The CDR3 DNA follows: TGTGCCAGCAGTGAAGCGTCAGGTTCCGGGGCCAACGTCCTGACTTTC. Protein sequence: CASSEASGSGANVLTF. The full variable domain, its missing parts supplied by reference TRBV2 and TRBJ2-6, is EPEVTQTPSHQVTQMGQEVILRCVPISNHLYFYWYRQILGQKVEFLVSFYNNEISEKSEIFDDQFSVERPDGSNFTLKIRSTKLEDSAMYFCASSEASGSGANVLTFGAGSRLTVL.

This clone has more than one count but fewer than ten. This rearrangement joins TRBV29-1 to TRBJ2-1; TRBD2 matches 7 bases. Germline lookup yields CDR1 SQVTM and CDR2 ANQGSEA. The J segment lost 2 bases and the V segment lost 6 bases, leaving 10 bases of the junction unmatched. CDR3 size: 15 residues. The CDR3 coding sequence is TGCAGCGTCCTCCTCTCCCTAGCGGCCTACAATGAGCAGTTCTTC. Protein: CSVLLSLAAYNEQFF.

This clone has at least ten counts. The genes are TRBV5-1 and TRBJ2-3, with TRBD2 matching 7 bases. The germline gives CDR1 SGHRS, CDR2 YFSETQ. V lost 0 bases, J lost 4 bases, and 2 bases stayed unmatched. The CDR3 is 14 amino acids. The CDR3 loop reads CASSLGLASDTQYF. The CDR3 region has the DNA TGCGCCAGCAGCTTGGGACTAGCCTCAGATACGCAGTATTTT.

Many counts were recorded for this clone. This chain joins TRBV29-1 and TRBJ2-5; 12 nucleotides align to TRBD1. This CDR3 has 14 residues. Germline V lookup: CDR1 SQVTM, CDR2 ANQGSEA. V lost 6 bases and J lost 2; bases outside the gene matches: 4. CDR3 nucleotide sequence: TGCAGCGTATGGGACAGGGGGCTTCAAGAGACCCAGTACTTC. Protein product: CSVWDRGLQETQYF.

The chain combines TRBV5-6 with TRBJ1-4; D unclear. The germline V and J ends were trimmed by 3 bases and 6 bases, with 12 bases remaining between them. The CDR3 is made up of 14 amino acids. The V gene's germline CDR1 is SGHDT and CDR2 YYEEEE. DNA for the CDR3: TGTGCCAGCAGCTCCCTGACCTGGGATGAAAAACTGTTTTTT. The encoded protein is CASSSLTWDEKLFF.

V gene TRBV2 combines with J gene TRBJ2-5, with D perhaps matching TRBD2 (6 bases). Germline loops: CDR1 SNHLY, CDR2 FYNNEI. CDR3 length equals 12 residues. V was clipped by 0 bases and J by 7 bases, with 6 bases between them. As DNA, the CDR3 is TGTGCCAGCAGTGAAGCGGGGGGGACCCAGTACTTC. The encoded protein is CASSEAGGTQYF. The complete variable domain, with remaining parts taken from reference TRBV2 and TRBJ2-5, reads EPEVTQTPSHQVTQMGQEVILRCVPISNHLYFYWYRQILGQKVEFLVSFYNNEISEKSEIFDDQFSVERPDGSNFTLKIRSTKLEDSAMYFCASSEAGGTQYFGPGTRLLVL.

V usage is TRBV11-3 and J usage is TRBJ2-3; no clear D. Germline V gives CDR1 SGHNT, CDR2 YENEEA. V was clipped by 1 base and J by 2 bases, with 7 bases between them. The CDR3 has 14 amino acids. The CDR3 DNA sequence: TGTGCCAGCAGCTTAGGGGCGGCCACAGATACGCAGTATTTT. As protein: CASSLGAATDTQYF.

The chain joins TRBV4-1 to TRBJ1-5; D gene unclear. The length of the CDR3 is 14 residues. V lost 6 bases and J 2 bases, leaving 11 bases between the germline ends. From germline, CDR1 is MGHRA and CDR2 YSYEKL. The CDR3 bases are TGCGCCAGCAGGATGGCCCCGGGCAATCAGCCCCAGCATTTT. Protein product: CASRMAPGNQPQHF.

This clone was recorded only once. The V call is TRBV5-4, the J call TRBJ2-2, with TRBD1 matching over 8 bases. The V segment lost 4 bases and the J segment 5 bases; nucleotides outside the gene matches: 7. CDR1 is SGHNT and CDR2 is YYREEE in the germline V gene (reference sequence). The CDR3 sequence is 15 residues long. The CDR3 sequence is CASSNYRDRTGELFF. CDR3 DNA: TGTGCCAGCAGCAACTACCGGGACAGGACCGGGGAGCTGTTTTTT.

Only a few counts were recorded for this clone. The chain has TRBV2 and TRBJ2-7; 8 bases fit TRBD2. The CDR3 has 17 amino acids. The junction had 11 bases not matched to a gene; V was cut back by 4 bases and J by 0 bases. The germline V gene encodes CDR1 SNHLY and CDR2 FYNNEI. Written as DNA, the CDR3 is TGTGCCAGCAGTGGAGTCCGACTAGCGCCCGTCTCCTACGAGCAGTACTTC. Translating it yields CASSGVRLAPVSYEQYF.

CDR3 nucleotides: TGTGCCTGGAGTGGATGGACATTTAGCAATCAGCCCCAGCATTTT. Translated: CAWSGWTFSNQPQHF. V and J are TRBV30 and TRBJ1-5; D possibly corresponds to TRBD1 (5 bases). Germline V gene data show CDR1 as GTSNPN and CDR2 as SVGIG (reference sequence). The CDR3 length is 15 residues. Trimming took off 1 base at V and 0 bases at J, with 10 bases between the two ends.

Concerning this clone: At one end, the junction sequence differs from germline, possibly due to a read error. The rearrangement links TRBV29-1 to TRBJ2-7; the D gene is possibly TRBD1 (5 bases). CDR1 and CDR2 (germline): SQVTM, ANQGSEA. The CDR3 contains 13 residues. The CDR3, as DNA: TGCAGCGTTTACCAGATACAGGCCCGGGTGTGTGACTTC. Its protein is CSVYQIQARVCDF.

The chain uses TRBV9 and TRBJ2-3; 11 bases match TRBD2. Looked up from germline, CDR1 is SGDLS and CDR2 is YYNGEE. V dropped 2 bases and J dropped 2; count of bases not matched to a gene: 4. The CDR3 consists of 16 residues. CDR3: CASSVTSGGPTDTQYF. DNA of the CDR3: TGTGCCAGCAGCGTTACTAGCGGGGGCCCCACAGATACGCAGTATTTT.

In this sample, this clone turned up a few times. V and J are TRBV29-1 and TRBJ2-7; D call uncertain. The CDR3 sequence is 11 residues long. Germline-derived CDR1 and CDR2 are SQVTM and ANQGSEA. V was clipped by 4 bases and J by 4 bases, with 8 bases between them. In nucleotides, the CDR3 is TGCAGCGTTGTGCTAGGGTACGAGCAGTACTTC. Translated, it gives CSVVLGYEQYF.